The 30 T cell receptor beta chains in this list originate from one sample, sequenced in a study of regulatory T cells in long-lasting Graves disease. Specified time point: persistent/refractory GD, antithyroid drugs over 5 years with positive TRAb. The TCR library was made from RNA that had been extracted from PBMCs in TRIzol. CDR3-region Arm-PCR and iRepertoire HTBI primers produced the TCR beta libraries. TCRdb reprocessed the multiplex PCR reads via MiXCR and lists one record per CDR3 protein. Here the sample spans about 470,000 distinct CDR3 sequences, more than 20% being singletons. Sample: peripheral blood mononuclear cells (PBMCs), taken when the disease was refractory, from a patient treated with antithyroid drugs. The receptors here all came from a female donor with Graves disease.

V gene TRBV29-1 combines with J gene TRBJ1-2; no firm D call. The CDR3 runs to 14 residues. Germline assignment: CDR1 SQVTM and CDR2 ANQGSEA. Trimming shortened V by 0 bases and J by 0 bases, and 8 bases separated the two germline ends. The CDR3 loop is CSVEDLGSNYGYTF. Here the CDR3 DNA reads TGCAGCGTTGAAGATCTGGGGTCTAACTATGGCTACACCTTC.

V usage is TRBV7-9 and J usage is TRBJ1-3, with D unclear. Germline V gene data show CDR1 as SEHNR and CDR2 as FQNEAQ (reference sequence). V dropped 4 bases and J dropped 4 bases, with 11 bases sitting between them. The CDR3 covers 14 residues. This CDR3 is CASSSVAAGNTIYF. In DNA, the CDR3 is TGTGCCAGCAGCTCTGTGGCAGCCGGAAACACCATATATTTT.

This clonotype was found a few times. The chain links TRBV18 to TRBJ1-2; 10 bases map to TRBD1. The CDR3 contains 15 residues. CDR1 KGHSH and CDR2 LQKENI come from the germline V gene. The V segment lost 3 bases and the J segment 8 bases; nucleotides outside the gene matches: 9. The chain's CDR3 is CASSPATGGFYGYTF. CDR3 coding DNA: TGTGCCAGCTCACCGGCGACAGGGGGCTTTTACGGCTACACCTTC.

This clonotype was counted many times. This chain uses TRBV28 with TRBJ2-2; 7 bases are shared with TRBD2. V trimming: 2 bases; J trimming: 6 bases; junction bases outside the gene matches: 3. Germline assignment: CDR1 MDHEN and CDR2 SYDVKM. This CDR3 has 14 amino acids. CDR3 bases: TGTGCCAGCAGTTTAGGGAGGGATCCCGGGGAGCTGTTTTTT. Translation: CASSLGRDPGELFF.

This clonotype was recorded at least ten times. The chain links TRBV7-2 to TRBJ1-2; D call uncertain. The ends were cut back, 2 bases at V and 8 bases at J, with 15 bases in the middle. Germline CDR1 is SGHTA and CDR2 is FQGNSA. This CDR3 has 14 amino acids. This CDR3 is CASSLRVRTLGYTF. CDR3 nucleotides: TGTGCCAGCAGCTTAAGGGTCAGGACCCTCGGCTACACCTTC.

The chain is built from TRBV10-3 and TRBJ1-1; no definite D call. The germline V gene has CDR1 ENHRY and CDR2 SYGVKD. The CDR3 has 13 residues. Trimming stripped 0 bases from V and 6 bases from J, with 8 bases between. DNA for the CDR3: TGTGCCATCAGTGAGTCGGCTGGGTCTGAAGCTTTCTTT. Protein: CAISESAGSEAFF.

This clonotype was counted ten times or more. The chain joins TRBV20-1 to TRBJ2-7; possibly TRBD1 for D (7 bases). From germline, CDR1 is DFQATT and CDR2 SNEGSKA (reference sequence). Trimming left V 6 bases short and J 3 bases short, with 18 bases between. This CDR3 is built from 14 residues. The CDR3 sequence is CSAKSAGQLYEQYF. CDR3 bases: TGCAGTGCCAAATCCGCGGGACAGCTCTACGAGCAGTACTTC.

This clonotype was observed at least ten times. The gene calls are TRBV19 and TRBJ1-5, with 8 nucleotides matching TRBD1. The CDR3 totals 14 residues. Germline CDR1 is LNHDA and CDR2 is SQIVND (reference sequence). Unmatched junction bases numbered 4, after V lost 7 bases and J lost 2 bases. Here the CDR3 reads CASTGGRGNQPQHF. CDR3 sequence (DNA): TGTGCCAGTACAGGGGGCCGAGGCAATCAGCCCCAGCATTTT.

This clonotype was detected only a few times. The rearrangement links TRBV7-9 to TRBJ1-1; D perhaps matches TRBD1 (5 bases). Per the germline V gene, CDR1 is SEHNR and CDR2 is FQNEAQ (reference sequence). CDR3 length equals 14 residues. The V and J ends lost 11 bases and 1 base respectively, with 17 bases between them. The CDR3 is CAGHEQETNTEAFF. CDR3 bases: TGTGCCGGCCACGAACAGGAAACGAACACTGAAGCTTTCTTT. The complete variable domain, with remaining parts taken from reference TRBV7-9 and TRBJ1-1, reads DTGVSQNPRHKITKRGQNVTFRCDPISEHNRLYWYRQTLGQGPEFLTYFQNEAQLEKSRLLSDRFSAERPKGSFSTLEIQRTEQGDSAMYLCAGHEQETNTEAFFGQGTRLTVV.

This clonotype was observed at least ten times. The CDR3 loop reads CSNDKRALETQYF. The CDR3 DNA follows: TGCAGTAACGATAAGCGGGCCCTAGAGACCCAGTACTTC. This chain uses TRBV20-1 with TRBJ2-5; tentative D call: TRBD2 (6 bases). Looked up from germline, CDR1 is DFQATT and CDR2 is SNEGSKA (reference sequence). Trimming pared 8 bases from V and 4 bases from J, leaving 17 bases between. CDR3 length: 13 amino acids.

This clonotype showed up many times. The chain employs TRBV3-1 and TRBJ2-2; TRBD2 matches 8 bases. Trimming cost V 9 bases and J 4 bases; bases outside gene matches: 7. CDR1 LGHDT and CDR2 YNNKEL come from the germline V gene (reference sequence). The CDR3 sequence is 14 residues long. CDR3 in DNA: TGTGCCAGTAGCGGGGAGCGTGGCACCGGGGAGCTGTTTTTT. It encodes CASSGERGTGELFF.

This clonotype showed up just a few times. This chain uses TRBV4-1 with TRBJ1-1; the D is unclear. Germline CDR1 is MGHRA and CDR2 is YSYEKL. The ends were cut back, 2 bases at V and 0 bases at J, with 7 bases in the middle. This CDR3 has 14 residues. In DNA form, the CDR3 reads TGCGCCAGCAGCCAACATGAAATGAACACTGAAGCTTTCTTT. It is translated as CASSQHEMNTEAFF.

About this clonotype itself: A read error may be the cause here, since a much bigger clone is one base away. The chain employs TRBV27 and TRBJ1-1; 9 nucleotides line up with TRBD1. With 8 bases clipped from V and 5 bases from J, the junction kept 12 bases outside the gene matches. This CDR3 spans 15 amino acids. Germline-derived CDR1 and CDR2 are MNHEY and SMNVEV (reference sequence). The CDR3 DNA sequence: TGTGCCAGCGGACCCGGGACAGGGAGTATAACTGAAGCTTTCTTT. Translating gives CASGPGTGSITEAFF.

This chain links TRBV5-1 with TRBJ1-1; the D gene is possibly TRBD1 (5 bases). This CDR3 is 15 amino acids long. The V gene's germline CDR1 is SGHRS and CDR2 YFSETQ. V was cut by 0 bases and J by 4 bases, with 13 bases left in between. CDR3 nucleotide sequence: TGCGCCAGCAGCTTGGGGGGCTTAAGCGGCACTGAAGCTTTCTTT. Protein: CASSLGGLSGTEAFF.

CDR3 sequence: CASSFRDTNSPLHF. CDR3 in DNA: TGTGCCAGCAGTTTTCGGGACACCAATTCACCCCTCCACTTT. V usage is TRBV27 and J usage is TRBJ1-6, with D perhaps TRBD1 (6 bases). Trimming removed 3 bases from V and 7 bases from J, with 10 bases in between. Per germline, CDR1 MNHEY and CDR2 SMNVEV (reference sequence). This CDR3 is 14 amino acids long.

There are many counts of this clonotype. The CDR3: CASSNPTKRSNQPQHF. The CDR3 region has the DNA TGTGCCAGCAGCAATCCTACGAAAAGGAGCAATCAGCCCCAGCATTTT. The chain links TRBV6-1 to TRBJ1-5; D call uncertain. V lost 6 bases and J lost 1, with 16 bases in between. This CDR3 contains 16 residues. Germline V CDR1 and CDR2: MNHNS, SASEGT.

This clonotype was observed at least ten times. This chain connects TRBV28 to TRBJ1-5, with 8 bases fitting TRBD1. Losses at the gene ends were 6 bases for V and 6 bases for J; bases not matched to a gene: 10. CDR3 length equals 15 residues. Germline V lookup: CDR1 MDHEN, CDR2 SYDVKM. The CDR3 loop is CASSHRTGNGQPQHF. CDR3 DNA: TGTGCCAGCAGCCACAGGACAGGGAACGGTCAGCCCCAGCATTTT.

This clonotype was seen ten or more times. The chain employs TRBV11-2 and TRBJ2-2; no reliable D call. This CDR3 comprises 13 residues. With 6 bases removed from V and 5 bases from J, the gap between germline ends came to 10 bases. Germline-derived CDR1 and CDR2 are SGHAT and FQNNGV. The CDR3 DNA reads TGTGCCAGCAGGTCTAGTGGAACCGGGGAGCTGTTTTTT. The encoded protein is CASRSSGTGELFF. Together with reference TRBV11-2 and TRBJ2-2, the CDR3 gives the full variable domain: EAGVAQSPRYKIIEKRQSVAFWCNPISGHATLYWYQQILGQGPKLLIQFQNNGVVDDSQLPKDRFSAERLKGVDSTLKIQPAKLEDSAVYLCASRSSGTGELFFGEGSRLTVL.

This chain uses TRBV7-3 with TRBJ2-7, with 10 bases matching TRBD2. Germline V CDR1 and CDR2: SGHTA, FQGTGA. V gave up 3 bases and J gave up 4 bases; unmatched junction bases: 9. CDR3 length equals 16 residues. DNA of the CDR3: TGTGCCAGCAGCTTTGGGTCGACTAGCGGGCATTACGAGCAGTACTTC. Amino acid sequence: CASSFGSTSGHYEQYF.

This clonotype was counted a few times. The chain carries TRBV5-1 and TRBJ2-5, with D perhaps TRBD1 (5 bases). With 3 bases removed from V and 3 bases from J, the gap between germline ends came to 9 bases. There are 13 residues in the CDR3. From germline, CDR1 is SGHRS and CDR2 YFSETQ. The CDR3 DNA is TGCGCCAGCAGCTCAGGGTCAGAAGAGACCCAGTACTTC. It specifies CASSSGSEETQYF.

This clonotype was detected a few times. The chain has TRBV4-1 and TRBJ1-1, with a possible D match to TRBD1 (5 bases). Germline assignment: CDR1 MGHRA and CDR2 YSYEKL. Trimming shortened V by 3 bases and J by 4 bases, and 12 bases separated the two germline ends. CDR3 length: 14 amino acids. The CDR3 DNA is TGCGCCAGCAGCCACCCCCGCGGGGGCACTGAAGCTTTCTTT. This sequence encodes CASSHPRGGTEAFF.

Here the CDR3 reads CASSLVVNAGELFF. The CDR3 DNA sequence: TGTGCCAGCAGCTTGGTTGTAAATGCCGGGGAGCTGTTTTTT. This chain uses TRBV5-4 with TRBJ2-2; D unresolved. Germline CDR1 SGHNT, CDR2 YYREEE (reference sequence). V lost 0 bases and J lost 6, with 9 bases in between. The CDR3 extends over 14 amino acids. Variable domain in full (rest from reference TRBV5-4 and TRBJ2-2): ETGVTQSPTHLIKTRGQQVTLRCSSQSGHNTVSWYQQALGQGPQFIFQYYREEENGRGNFPPRFSGLQFPNYSSELNVNALELDDSALYLCASSLVVNAGELFFGEGSRLTVL.

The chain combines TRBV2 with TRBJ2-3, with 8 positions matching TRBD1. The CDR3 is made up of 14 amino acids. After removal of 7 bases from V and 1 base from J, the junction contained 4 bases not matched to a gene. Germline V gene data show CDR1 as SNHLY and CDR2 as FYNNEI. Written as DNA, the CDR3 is TGTGCCAGCAAGTCGGACAGGGGCACAGATACGCAGTATTTT. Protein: CASKSDRGTDTQYF.

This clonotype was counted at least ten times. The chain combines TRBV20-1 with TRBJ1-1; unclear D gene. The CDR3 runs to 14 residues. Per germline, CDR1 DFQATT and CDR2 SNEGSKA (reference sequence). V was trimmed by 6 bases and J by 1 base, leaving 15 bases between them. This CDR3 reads CSARREGWNTEAFF. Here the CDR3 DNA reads TGCAGTGCCCGACGGGAAGGGTGGAACACTGAAGCTTTCTTT.

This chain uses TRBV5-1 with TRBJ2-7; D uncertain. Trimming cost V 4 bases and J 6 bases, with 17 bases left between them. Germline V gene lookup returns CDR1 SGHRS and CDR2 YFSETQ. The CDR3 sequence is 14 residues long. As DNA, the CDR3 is TGCGCCAGCAGCACGACCACCCCGAGCCCCGAGCAGTACTTC. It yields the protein CASSTTTPSPEQYF.

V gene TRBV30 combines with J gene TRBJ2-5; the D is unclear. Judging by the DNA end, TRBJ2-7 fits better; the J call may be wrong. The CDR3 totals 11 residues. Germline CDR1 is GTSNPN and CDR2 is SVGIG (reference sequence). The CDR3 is CARADLYEQYF. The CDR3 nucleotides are TGTGCCCGGGCTGACCTCTACGAGCAGTACTTC.

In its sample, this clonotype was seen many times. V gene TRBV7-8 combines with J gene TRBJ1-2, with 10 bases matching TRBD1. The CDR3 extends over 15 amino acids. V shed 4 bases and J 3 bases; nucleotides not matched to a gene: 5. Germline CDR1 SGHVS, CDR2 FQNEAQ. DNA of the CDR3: TGTGCCAGCAGCTCCAGACAGGGGGCTTACTATGGCTACACCTTC. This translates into CASSSRQGAYYGYTF. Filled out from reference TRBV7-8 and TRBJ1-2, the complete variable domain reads GAGVSQSPRYKVAKRGQDVALRCDPISGHVSLFWYQQALGQGPEFLTYFQNEAQLDKSGLPSDRFFAERPEGSVSTLKIQRTQQEDSAVYLCASSSRQGAYYGYTFGSGTRLTVV.

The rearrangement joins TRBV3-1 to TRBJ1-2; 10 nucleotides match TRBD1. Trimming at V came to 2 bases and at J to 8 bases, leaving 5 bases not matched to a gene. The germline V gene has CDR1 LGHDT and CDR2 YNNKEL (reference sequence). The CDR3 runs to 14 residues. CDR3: CASSQPGTGEGYTF. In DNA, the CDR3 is TGTGCCAGCAGCCAACCCGGGACAGGGGAGGGCTACACCTTC.

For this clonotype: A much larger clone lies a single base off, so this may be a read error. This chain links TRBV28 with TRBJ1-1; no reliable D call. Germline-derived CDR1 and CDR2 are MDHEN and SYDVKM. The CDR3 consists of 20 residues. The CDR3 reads CASSLSGWGFRQVGNTEASF. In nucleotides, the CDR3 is TGTGCCAGCAGTTTATCCGGTTGGGGTTTCCGGCAGGTCGGGAACACTGAAGCTTCCTTT.

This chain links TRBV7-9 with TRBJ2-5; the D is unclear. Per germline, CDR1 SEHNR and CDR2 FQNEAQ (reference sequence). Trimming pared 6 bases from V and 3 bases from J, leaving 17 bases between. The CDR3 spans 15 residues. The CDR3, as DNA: TGTGCCAGCAGAAACCGGGCCAACAATGAAGAGACCCAGTACTTC. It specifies CASRNRANNEETQYF.